Presented here are 13 T cell receptor beta chains from one specimen sequenced in a study of blood T cell repertoires in COVID-19. Only in-frame clones appear in the TCRdb table, and some are missing; sequencing was by immunoSEQ multiplex PCR. Of 200,000 to 250,000 clones listed, about nine tenths were seen once; the top ten hold just over 0.85%. Input material: PBMCs or T cells enriched from blood (not recorded which). The receptors stem from a man aged 45-65 years who had been exposed to COVID-19.

V is TRBV5-1 and J is TRBJ2-2; 9 nucleotides align to TRBD1. J was trimmed by 4 bases and V by 0 bases; bases with no gene match: 4. The CDR3 consists of 16 residues. From germline, CDR1 is SGHRS and CDR2 YFSETQ. CDR3 loop: CASSLAGTGRTGELFF. Here the CDR3 DNA reads TGCGCCAGCAGCTTGGCCGGGACAGGGCGCACCGGGGAGCTGTTTTTT.

This chain joins TRBV12-3 or TRBV12-4 and TRBJ1-2, with D tentatively TRBD1 (6 bases). The ends were cut back, 2 bases at V and 6 bases at J, with 10 bases in the middle. The CDR3 is 13 residues long. The CDR3 loop is CASSLNRADGYTF. In nucleotides, the CDR3 is TGTGCCAGCAGTTTAAACAGGGCCGATGGCTACACCTTC.

CDR3 DNA sequence: TGTGCCAGCAATGAACTAGCGGGAGGGGGGTCCTACAATGAGCAGTTCTTC. Translated: CASNELAGGGSYNEQFF. The rearrangement joins TRBV28 to TRBJ2-1, with 13 nucleotides matching TRBD2. Per the germline V gene, CDR1 is MDHEN and CDR2 is SYDVKM. This CDR3 region has 17 residues. Trimming at V came to 7 bases and at J to 1 base, leaving 7 bases not matched to a gene.

The J gene is TRBJ1-6, the V gene TRBV18; 7 positions agree with TRBD1. Germline V CDR1 and CDR2: KGHSH, LQKENI. The CDR3 is 18 residues long. J gave up 8 bases and V 4 bases, and 17 bases lay outside the gene matches. This CDR3 is CASSLSPGTDFFDSPLHF. In DNA, the CDR3 is TGTGCCAGCTCACTTTCACCCGGGACAGATTTCTTCGATTCACCCCTCCACTTT.

V usage is TRBV6-1 and J usage is TRBJ1-2, with 7 bases fitting TRBD1. The CDR3 extends over 16 amino acids. CDR1 and CDR2 (germline): MNHNS, SASEGT. V shed 3 bases, J shed 8 bases, and the junction held 15 bases outside the gene matches. The CDR3 nucleotides are TGTGCCAGCAGTGATTCGGTCCTAAGGACAGGAGGCGGCTACACCTTC. Its protein product is CASSDSVLRTGGGYTF.

The V gene is TRBV19, the J gene TRBJ2-5; 12 bases map to TRBD2. CDR1 and CDR2 (germline): LNHDA, SQIVND (reference sequence). This CDR3 is built from 18 residues. The trim removed 5 bases at V and 0 bases at J, leaving 10 bases unmatched. As DNA, the CDR3 is TGTGCCAGTAGTTCTGGACTAGCGGGGACTCCGTACCAAGAGACCCAGTACTTC. Its protein is CASSSGLAGTPYQETQYF.

This rearrangement joins TRBV5-6 to TRBJ1-1; 10 bases are a match to TRBD1. CDR3 size: 14 residues. Per germline, CDR1 SGHDT and CDR2 YYEEEE. J gave up 5 bases and V 4 bases, and 5 bases lay outside the gene matches. CDR3: CASSTGTGETEAFF. For the CDR3, the DNA is TGTGCCAGCAGCACAGGGACAGGGGAAACTGAAGCTTTCTTT.

This chain uses TRBV19 with TRBJ2-3, with 8 bases matching TRBD1. CDR1 and CDR2 (germline): LNHDA, SQIVND (reference sequence). The junction had 5 bases not matched to a gene; V was cut back by 4 bases and J by 2 bases. The CDR3 runs 15 residues. In DNA form, the CDR3 reads TGTGCCAGTAGTACTTTGGACAGGGCCACAGATACGCAGTATTTT. Translating it yields CASSTLDRATDTQYF.

The J gene is TRBJ2-2, the V gene TRBV28; D may be TRBD2 (5 bases). Trimming left V 6 bases short and J 0 bases short, with 14 bases between. The CDR3 has 16 amino acids. Germline lookup yields CDR1 MDHEN and CDR2 SYDVKM. The CDR3 loop reads CASSLQRAPNTGELFF. The CDR3 DNA reads TGTGCCAGCAGCCTACAGAGGGCCCCGAACACCGGGGAGCTGTTTTTT.

The gene calls are TRBV18 and TRBJ1-3; TRBD1 agrees at 8 bases. The germline gives CDR1 KGHSH, CDR2 LQKENI. The V and J ends lost 4 bases and 10 bases, in that order; junction bases with no gene match: 12. The CDR3 has 15 residues. The CDR3 DNA sequence: TGTGCCAGCTCACTGACCTTCGGACAGGGTTCGACCATATATTTT. As protein: CASSLTFGQGSTIYF.

The chain couples TRBV12-5 to TRBJ1-6; TRBD1 might be the D (6 bases). Germline V gives CDR1 LGHNT, CDR2 FRNRAP. Trimming took 9 bases from V and 6 from J, leaving 9 bases between them. This CDR3 has 12 residues. The CDR3 region has the DNA TGTGCTAGCACCAGGGGTAATTCACCCCTCCACTTT. Amino acid sequence: CASTRGNSPLHF.

The chain links TRBV27 to TRBJ1-1; weak D call: TRBD1 (5 bases). Deletions cut 5 bases from V and 0 bases from J, with 13 bases between. CDR1 is MNHEY, CDR2 SMNVEV, per germline (reference sequence). The CDR3 has 15 residues. The CDR3 is CASSPLTDMNTEAFF. The CDR3 nucleotides read TGTGCCAGCAGTCCCCTGACAGATATGAACACTGAAGCTTTCTTT.

The chain combines TRBV24-1 with TRBJ2-2, with a tentative D call TRBD2 (5 bases). This CDR3 has 16 residues. Between the trimmed V and J ends, which lost 3 bases and 2 bases, there was a span of 12 bases. Per germline, CDR1 KGHDR and CDR2 SFDVKD. In nucleotides, the CDR3 is TGTGCCACCAGTGATACCGGAGGCAGAAACACCGGGGAGCTGTTTTTT. Translating it yields CATSDTGGRNTGELFF.